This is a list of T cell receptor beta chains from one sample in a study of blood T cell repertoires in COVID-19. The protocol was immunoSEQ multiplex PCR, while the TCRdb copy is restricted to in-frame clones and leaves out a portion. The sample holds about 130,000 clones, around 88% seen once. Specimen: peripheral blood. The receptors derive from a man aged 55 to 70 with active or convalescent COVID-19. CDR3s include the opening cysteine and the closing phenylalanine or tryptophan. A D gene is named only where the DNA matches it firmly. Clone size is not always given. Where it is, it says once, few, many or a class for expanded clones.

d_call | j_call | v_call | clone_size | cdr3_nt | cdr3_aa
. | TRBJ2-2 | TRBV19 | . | TGTGCCATCATGGGGGACATCTACACCGGGGAGCTGTTTTTT | CAIMGDIYTGELFF
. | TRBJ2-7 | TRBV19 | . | TGTGCCAGTAGTATCGGCAGACACTACGAGCAGTACTTC | CASSIGRHYEQYF
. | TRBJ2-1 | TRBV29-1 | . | TGCAGCGTTGAACCGCCTGGCAGGGGAATAAACAATGAGCAGTTCTTC | CSVEPPGRGINNEQFF
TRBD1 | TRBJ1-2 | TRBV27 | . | TGTGCCAGCAGTTTCCGGGACAGGGCTGGCTACACCTTC | CASSFRDRAGYTF
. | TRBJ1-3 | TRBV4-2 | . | TGTGCCAGCAGCCACCTGACTGCCGACTCTGGAAACACCATATATTTT | CASSHLTADSGNTIYF
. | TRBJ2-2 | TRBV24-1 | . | TGTGCCACCAGTGATTTTCCAGGGTCCGGGGAGCTGTTTTTT | CATSDFPGSGELFF
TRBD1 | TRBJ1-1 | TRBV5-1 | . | TGCGCCAGCAGCTCCAACGTAAGACAGGGCGGGGAGGCTTTCTTT | CASSSNVRQGGEAFF
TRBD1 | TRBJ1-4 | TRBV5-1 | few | TGCGCCAGCAGCTTGGCGGGACAGGGGGGGAATGAAAAACTGTTTTTT | CASSLAGQGGNEKLFF
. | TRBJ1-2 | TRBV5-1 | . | TGCGCCAGCAGCCCCACAGGGTCCAACTATGGCTACACCTTC | CASSPTGSNYGYTF
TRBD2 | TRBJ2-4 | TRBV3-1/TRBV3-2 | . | TGTGCCAGCAGCTTAAACGGGAGGGACATTCAGTACTTC | CASSLNGRDIQYF
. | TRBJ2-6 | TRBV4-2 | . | TGTGCCAGCAGCCAGCTCAGACAGGCCTCTGGGGCCAACGTCCTGACTTTC | CASSQLRQASGANVLTF
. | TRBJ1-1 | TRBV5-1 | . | TGCGCCAGCAGCCCCGAGGTAGGGAGGAACACTGAAGCTTTCTTT | CASSPEVGRNTEAFF
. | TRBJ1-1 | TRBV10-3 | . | TGTGCCACCGTTCCGGGACAAACGAACACTGAAGCTTTCTTT | CATVPGQTNTEAFF
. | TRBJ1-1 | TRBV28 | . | TGTGCCAGCAGTTTAGGCTCAGGGGCGAACACTGAAGCTTTCTTT | CASSLGSGANTEAFF
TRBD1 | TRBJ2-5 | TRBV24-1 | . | TGTGCCACCAGTGACAAGACAGGGGGCCGCTGGGGGACCCAGTACTTC | CATSDKTGGRWGTQYF
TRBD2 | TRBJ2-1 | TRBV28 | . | TGTGCCAGCAGTACTCCGGGGGGCTCCTACAATGAGCAGTTCTTC | CASSTPGGSYNEQFF
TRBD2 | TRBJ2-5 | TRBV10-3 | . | TGTGCCATCAGTCCCAAACGGGCGGGAGGTTCGGAAAAAGAGACCCAGTACTTC | CAISPKRAGGSEKETQYF
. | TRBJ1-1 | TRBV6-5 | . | TGTGCCAGCAGTTACTCGAGTTTGGAGGGAACTGAAGCTTTCTTT | CASSYSSLEGTEAFF
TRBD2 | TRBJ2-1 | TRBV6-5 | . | TGTGCCAGTGGGACTAGCGGGGGTGGGAAGCAGTTCTTC | CASGTSGGGKQFF
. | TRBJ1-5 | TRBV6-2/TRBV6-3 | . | TGTGCCAGCAGTTCGTCGGGGGTACAGCCCCAGCATTTT | CASSSSGVQPQHF
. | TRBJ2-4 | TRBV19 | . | TGTGCCAGTAGTTTAGGAGGGGAGGACAAAAACATTCAGTACTTC | CASSLGGEDKNIQYF
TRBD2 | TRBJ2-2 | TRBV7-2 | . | TGTGCCAGCAGCCTACAAGCGGGAGGGCGGGAGCTGTTTTTT | CASSLQAGGRELFF
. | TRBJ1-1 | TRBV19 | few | TGTGCCAGTAGTATAGCCCCCACAGGGGAAGCTTTCTTT | CASSIAPTGEAFF
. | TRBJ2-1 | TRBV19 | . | TGTGCCAGTAGTGTCCTTTACAATGAGCAGTTCTTC | CASSVLYNEQFF
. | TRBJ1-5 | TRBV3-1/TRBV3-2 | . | TGTGCCAGCAGCCAAGATCCAGGGAGGCAGCCCCAGCATTTT | CASSQDPGRQPQHF
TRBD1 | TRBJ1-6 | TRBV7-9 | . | TGTGCCAGCAGCTTACGGACAGGGGATGGGAACTATAATTCACCCCTCCACTTT | CASSLRTGDGNYNSPLHF
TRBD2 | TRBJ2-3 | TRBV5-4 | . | TGTGCCAGCAGCTCGAAACTAGCGGGGAGCACAGATACGCAGTATTTT | CASSSKLAGSTDTQYF
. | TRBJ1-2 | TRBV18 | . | TGTGCCAGCTCACCAACCGGGTTGGAAGGCTACACCTTC | CASSPTGLEGYTF
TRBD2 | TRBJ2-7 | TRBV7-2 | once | TGTGCCAGCAGCTCCCAGAGCGGGGGGCCCTACGAGCAGTACTTC | CASSSQSGGPYEQYF
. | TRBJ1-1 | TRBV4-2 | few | TGTGCCAGCAGCCAAGAGGAGGGGTTAATGAACACTGAAGCTTTCTTT | CASSQEEGLMNTEAFF
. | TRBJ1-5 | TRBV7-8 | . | TGTGCCAGCAGCTTATTGGCGGGTTATAGCAATCAGCCCCAGCATTTT | CASSLLAGYSNQPQHF
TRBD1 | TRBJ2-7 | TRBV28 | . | TGTGCCAGCAGGTGGGGGACAGGGGGAAAGAACGAGCAGTACTTC | CASRWGTGGKNEQYF
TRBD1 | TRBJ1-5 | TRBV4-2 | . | TGTGCCAGCAGCCAAGCGGGCAGGACAGGGGGCAATCAGCCCCAGCATTTT | CASSQAGRTGGNQPQHF
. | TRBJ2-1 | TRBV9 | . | TGTGCCAGCAGCGTATCCGAACTCTCCTACAATGAGCAGTTCTTC | CASSVSELSYNEQFF
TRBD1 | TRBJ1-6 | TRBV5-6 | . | TGTGCCAGCAACCCCGGGACAGCCTATTCACCCCTCCACTTT | CASNPGTAYSPLHF
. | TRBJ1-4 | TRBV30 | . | TGTGCCTGGAGGGCAACGAGCGGTAGGCTGTTTTTT | CAWRATSGRLFF
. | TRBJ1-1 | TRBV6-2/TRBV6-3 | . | TGTGCCAGCAGCTTACAGAGGGACACTGAAGCTTTCTTT | CASSLQRDTEAFF
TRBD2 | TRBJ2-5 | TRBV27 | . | TGTGCCAGCTCGAAGGGAGGGGACGGTGGAGAGACCCAGTACTTC | CASSKGGDGGETQYF
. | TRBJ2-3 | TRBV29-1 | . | TGCAGCGTCGAGCGGGGCACAGATACGCAGTATTTT | CSVERGTDTQYF
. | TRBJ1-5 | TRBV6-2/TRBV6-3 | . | TGTGCCAGCAGTAATGGCGGGCCCCAGCATTTT | CASSNGGPQHF
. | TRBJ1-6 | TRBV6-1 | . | TGTGCCAGCAGTGAACAGGGTCGGTCACCCCTCCACTTT | CASSEQGRSPLHF
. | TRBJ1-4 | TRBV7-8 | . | TGTGCCAGCAGCTTAGGAGGACGAACGGGAGAAAAACTGTTTTTT | CASSLGGRTGEKLFF
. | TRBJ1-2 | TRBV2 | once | TGTGCCAGCAGTGAACAGGCTAACTATGGCTACACCTTC | CASSEQANYGYTF
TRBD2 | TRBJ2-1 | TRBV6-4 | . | TGTGCCAGCAGTTCCCCGTGGGAGCGGGGGGGATACAATGAGCAGTTCTTC | CASSSPWERGGYNEQFF
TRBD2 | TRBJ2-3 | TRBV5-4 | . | TGTGCCAGCAGCTTGGTCCCTAGCGGGGGCGGCGAAACAGATACGCAGTATTTT | CASSLVPSGGGETDTQYF
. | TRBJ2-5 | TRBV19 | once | TGTGCCAGTAGTATGGGGGACTTTCAAGAGACCCAGTACTTC | CASSMGDFQETQYF
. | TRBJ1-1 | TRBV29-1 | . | TGCAGCGTCTCCAGCACAGCGAACACTGAAGCTTTCTTT | CSVSSTANTEAFF
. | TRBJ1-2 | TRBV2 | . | TGTGCCAGCAGTAGGAGCAGGGAGGGAACCTATGGCTACACCTTC | CASSRSREGTYGYTF
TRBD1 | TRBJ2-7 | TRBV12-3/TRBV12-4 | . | TGTGCCAGCAGTCAACAGGGGTTCGGCGAGCAGTACTTC | CASSQQGFGEQYF
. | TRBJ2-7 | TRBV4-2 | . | TGTGCCAGCAGCCAACTGTCGAGCTCCTACGAGCAGTACTTC | CASSQLSSSYEQYF
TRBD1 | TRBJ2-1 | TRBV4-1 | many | TGCGCCAGCAGGGTTCGTGGGACAGGGGGGAATGAGCAGTTCTTC | CASRVRGTGGNEQFF
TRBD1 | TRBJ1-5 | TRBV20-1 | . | TGCAGTGCTAGTGGACAGGGGAGCGGGCAGCCCCAGCATTTT | CSASGQGSGQPQHF